Presented here are 2 T cell receptor beta chains from one specimen sequenced in a study of early T cells in non-severe SARS-CoV-2 infection. TCRdb processed the 5' RACE reads anew with MiXCR; each CDR3 protein has one entry. This table holds just over 80,000 distinct CDR3 sequences, roughly 15% found once. The sample comprised whole blood. These receptors originate from an adult who was a healthcare worker with PCR-confirmed SARS-CoV-2 infection or an uninfected control (not recorded which).

This clonotype was counted ten times or more. J is TRBJ2-7 and V is TRBV5-5; tentatively, D is TRBD1 (5 bases). The CDR3 has 15 amino acids. Germline V CDR1 and CDR2: SGHKS, YYEKEE (reference sequence). V was clipped by 0 bases and J by 0 bases, with 10 bases between them. The CDR3 is CASSLAPTVSYEQYF. The CDR3 coding sequence is TGTGCCAGCAGCTTGGCTCCGACAGTCTCCTACGAGCAGTACTTC.

This clonotype appeared once. A junction end diverges from the germline sequence, so it may reflect a read error. The chain is built from TRBV5-1 and TRBJ2-3; 11 bases align to TRBD2. Germline V lookup: CDR1 SGHRS, CDR2 YFSETQ. This CDR3 spans 17 amino acids. The CDR3 nucleotides read TGCGCCAGCAGCTTCCTAGCGGGGGGACCTAGCATAGATACGCAGTATTTT. Amino acid sequence: CASSFLAGGPSIDTQYF.